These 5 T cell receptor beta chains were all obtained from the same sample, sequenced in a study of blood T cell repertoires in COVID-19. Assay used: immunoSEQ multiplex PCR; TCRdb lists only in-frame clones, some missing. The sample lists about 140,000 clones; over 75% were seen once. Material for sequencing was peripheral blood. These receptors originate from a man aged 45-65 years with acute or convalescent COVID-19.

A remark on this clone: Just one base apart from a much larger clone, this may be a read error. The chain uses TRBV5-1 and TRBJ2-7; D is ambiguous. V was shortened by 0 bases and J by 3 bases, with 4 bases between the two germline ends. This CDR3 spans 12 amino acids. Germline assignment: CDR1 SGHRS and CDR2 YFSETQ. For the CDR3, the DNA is TGCGCCAGCAGCTTGGTCAGCTACGAGCAGTACTTC. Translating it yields CASSLVSYEQYF.

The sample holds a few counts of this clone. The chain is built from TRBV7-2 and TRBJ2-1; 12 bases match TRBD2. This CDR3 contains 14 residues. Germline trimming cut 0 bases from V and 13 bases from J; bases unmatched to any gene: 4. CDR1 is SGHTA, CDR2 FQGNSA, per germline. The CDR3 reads CASSLASGLAGQFF. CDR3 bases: TGTGCCAGCAGCTTAGCGAGTGGACTAGCGGGACAGTTCTTC. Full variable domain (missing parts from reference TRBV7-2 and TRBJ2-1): GAGVSQSPSNKVTEKGKDVELRCDPISGHTALYWYRQSLGQGLEFLIYFQGNSAPDKSGLPSDRFSAERTGGSVSTLTIQRTQQEDSAVYLCASSLASGLAGQFFGPGTRLTVL.

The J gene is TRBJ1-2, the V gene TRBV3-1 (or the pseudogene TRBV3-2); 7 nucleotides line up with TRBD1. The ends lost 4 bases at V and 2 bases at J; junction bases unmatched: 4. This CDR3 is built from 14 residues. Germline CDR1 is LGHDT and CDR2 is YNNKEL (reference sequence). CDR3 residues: CASSPRTGNYGYTF. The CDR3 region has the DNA TGTGCCAGCAGCCCACGGACAGGAAACTATGGCTACACCTTC.

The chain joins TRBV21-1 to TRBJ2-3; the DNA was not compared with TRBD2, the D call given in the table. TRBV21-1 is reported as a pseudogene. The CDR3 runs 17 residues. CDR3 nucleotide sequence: TGTGCCAGCAGCAGGCGTTGGACTAGCTCTCGGGCAGATACGCAGTATTTT. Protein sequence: CASSRRWTSSRADTQYF.

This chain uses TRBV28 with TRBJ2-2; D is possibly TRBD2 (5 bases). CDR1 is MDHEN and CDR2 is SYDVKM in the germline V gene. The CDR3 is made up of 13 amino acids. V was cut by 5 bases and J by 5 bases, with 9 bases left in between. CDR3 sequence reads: CASSTRSTGELFF. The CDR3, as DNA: TGTGCCAGCAGTACTAGGAGTACCGGGGAGCTGTTTTTT. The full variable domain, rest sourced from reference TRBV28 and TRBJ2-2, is DVKVTQSSRYLVKRTGEKVFLECVQDMDHENMFWYRQDPGLGLRLIYFSYDVKMKEKGDIPEGYSVSREKKERFSLILESASTNQTSMYLCASSTRSTGELFFGEGSRLTVL.